This TCR beta chain stems from a study of blood T cell repertoires in COVID-19. The overall study: COVID-19 samples, acute and convalescent, were from the United States, Italy and Spain. In each case, the material was cDNA or gDNA derived from T cells, B-cell-depleted T cells, or PBMCs.

In the authors' workflow: Amplification with reference gene primers provided the estimates of nucleated cell counts. Profiled with immunoSEQ multiplex PCR; TCRdb holds only in-frame clones, not every one. The V and J calls and clone size were taken over from that table, and D and trimming were inferred from the DNA. The repertoire holds hundreds of thousands of clones, with approximately 83% as singletons. Trimming stripped 0 bases from V and 2 bases from J, with 17 bases between. In germline, CDR1 is LGHNA, CDR2 YNFKEQ. The CDR3 runs to 17 residues. The V call is TRBV4-2, the J call TRBJ2-7; a weak D match, TRBD1 (6 bases). The sample taken for sequencing was peripheral blood. The source is a woman aged 50 to 60 who had recovered from COVID-19. The CDR3 here is CASSQEVNGAGAYEQYF. CDR3 DNA sequence: TGTGCCAGCAGCCAAGAGGTGAATGGAGCAGGGGCCTACGAGCAGTACTTC.